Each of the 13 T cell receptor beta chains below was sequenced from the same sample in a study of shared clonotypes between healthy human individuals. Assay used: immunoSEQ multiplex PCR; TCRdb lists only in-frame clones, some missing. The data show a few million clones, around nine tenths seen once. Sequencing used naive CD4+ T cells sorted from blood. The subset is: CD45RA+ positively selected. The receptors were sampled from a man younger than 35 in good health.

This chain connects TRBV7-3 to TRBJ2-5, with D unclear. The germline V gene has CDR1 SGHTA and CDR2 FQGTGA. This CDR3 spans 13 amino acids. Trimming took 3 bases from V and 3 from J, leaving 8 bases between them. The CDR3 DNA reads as TGTGCCAGCAGCTTGGGGTCTAAAGAGACCCAGTACTTC. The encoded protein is CASSLGSKETQYF.

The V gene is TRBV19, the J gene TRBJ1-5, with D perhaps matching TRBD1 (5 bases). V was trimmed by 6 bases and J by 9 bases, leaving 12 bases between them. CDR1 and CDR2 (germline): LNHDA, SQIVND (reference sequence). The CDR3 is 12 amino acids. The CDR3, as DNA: TGTGCCAGTAGCCTCATGCAGGGGCCCCAGCATTTT. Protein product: CASSLMQGPQHF.

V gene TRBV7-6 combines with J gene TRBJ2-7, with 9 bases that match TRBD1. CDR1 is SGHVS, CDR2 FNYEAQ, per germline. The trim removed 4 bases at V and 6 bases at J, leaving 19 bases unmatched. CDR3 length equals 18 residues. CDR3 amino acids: CASSSYTRRGGQGGEQYF. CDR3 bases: TGTGCCAGCAGCTCTTATACTCGGCGTGGGGGACAGGGAGGCGAGCAGTACTTC.

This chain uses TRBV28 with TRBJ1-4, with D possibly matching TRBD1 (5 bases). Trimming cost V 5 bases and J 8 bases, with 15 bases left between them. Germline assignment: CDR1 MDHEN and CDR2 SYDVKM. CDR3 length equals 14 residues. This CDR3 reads CASSPPGFGEKLFF. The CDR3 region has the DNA TGTGCCAGCAGTCCCCCAGGGTTCGGGGAAAAACTGTTTTTT.

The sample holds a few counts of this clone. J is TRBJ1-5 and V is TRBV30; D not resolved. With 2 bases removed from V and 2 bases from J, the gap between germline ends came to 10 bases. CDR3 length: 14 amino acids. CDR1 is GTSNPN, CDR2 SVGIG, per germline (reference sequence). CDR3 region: CAWSRAGGNQPQHF. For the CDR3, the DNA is TGTGCCTGGAGTCGGGCAGGAGGCAATCAGCCCCAGCATTTT.

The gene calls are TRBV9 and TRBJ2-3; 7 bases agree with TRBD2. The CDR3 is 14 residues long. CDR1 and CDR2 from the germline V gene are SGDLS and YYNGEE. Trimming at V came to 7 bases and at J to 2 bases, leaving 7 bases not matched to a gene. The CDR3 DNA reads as TGTGCCAGCGGATGGGGGACTACCACAGATACGCAGTATTTT. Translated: CASGWGTTTDTQYF.

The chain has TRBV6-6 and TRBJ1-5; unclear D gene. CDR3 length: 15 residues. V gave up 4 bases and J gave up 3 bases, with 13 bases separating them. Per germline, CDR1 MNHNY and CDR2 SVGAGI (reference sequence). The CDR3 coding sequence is TGTGCCAGCAGTTCAACTAGACAAGCCAATCAGCCCCAGCATTTT. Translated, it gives CASSSTRQANQPQHF.

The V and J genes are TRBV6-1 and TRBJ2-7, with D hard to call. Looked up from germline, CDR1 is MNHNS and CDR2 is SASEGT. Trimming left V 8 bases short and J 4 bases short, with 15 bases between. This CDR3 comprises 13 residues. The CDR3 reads CASGNRAPYEQYF. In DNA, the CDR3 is TGTGCCAGCGGGAACCGGGCTCCGTACGAGCAGTACTTC.

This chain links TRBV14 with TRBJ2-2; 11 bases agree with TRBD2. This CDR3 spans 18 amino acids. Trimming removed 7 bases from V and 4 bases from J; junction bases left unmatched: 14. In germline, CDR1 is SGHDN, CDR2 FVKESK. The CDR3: CASNRKKCSGGGTGELFF. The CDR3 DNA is TGTGCCAGCAACCGAAAGAAATGTAGCGGGGGGGGCACCGGGGAGCTGTTTTTT.

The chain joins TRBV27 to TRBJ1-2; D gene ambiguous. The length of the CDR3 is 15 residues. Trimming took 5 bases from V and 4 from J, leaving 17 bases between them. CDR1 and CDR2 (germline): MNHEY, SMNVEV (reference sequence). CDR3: CASSPQTGLGYGYTF. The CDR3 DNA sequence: TGTGCCAGCAGTCCACAGACTGGACTAGGCTATGGCTACACCTTC.

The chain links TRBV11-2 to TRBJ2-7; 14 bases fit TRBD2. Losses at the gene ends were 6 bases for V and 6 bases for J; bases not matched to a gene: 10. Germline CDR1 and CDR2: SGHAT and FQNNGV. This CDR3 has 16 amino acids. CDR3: CASSPAGTSGSREQYF. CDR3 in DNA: TGTGCCAGCAGTCCAGCCGGGACTAGCGGGAGTCGCGAGCAGTACTTC.

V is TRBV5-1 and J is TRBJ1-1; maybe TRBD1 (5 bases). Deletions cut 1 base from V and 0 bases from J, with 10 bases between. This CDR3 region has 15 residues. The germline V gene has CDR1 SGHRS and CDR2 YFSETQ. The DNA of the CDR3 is TGCGCCAGCAGCTTGACAGGACGGGTGAACACTGAAGCTTTCTTT. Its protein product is CASSLTGRVNTEAFF.

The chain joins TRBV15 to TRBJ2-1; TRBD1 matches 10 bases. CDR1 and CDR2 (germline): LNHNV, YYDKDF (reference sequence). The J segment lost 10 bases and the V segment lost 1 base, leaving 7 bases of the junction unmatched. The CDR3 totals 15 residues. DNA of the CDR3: TGTGCCACCAGCAGAGGCGGGACAGGGGCCGTGGAGCAGTTCTTC. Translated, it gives CATSRGGTGAVEQFF.